The clone carrying this T cell receptor beta chain ranks as medium-sized. Its antigen is not identified. Trimming cost V 2 bases and J 6 bases; bases outside gene matches: 10. Germline V gene data show CDR1 as MDHEN and CDR2 as SYDVKM. The CDR3 runs 15 residues. Per the original data handling: The authors used CDR3 differences across clinicopathological groups to build a distant-metastasis classifier for papillary thyroid cancer. With MiXCR, TCRdb reprocessed the PCR reads. These V and J calls are TCRdb output, not the study's own analysis. The sample yields some 33,000 clones, approximately 15% seen once. The entire patient cohort was treatment-naive prior to thyroid surgery. The data derive from a study of metastatic and nonmetastatic thyroid tumors. Study information: Where malignant and benign thyroid patients were concerned, repertoires were compared across blood and tumor or nodule tissue.

Study-level points and caveats: For both blood and tumor, malignant thyroid tumors reportedly showed significantly higher TCR beta diversity than benign nodules did.

Sample: blood. This chain connects TRBV28 to TRBJ2-7; 7 bases agree with TRBD1. This receptor was obtained from a female donor with papillary thyroid cancer or a benign thyroid nodule (not recorded which). Some clones in this sample may be carry-over from other donors' samples. The CDR3 sequence is CASSLKGKGAGEQYF. The CDR3 DNA follows: TGTGCCAGCAGTTTAAAGGGGAAGGGGGCGGGCGAGCAGTACTTC.